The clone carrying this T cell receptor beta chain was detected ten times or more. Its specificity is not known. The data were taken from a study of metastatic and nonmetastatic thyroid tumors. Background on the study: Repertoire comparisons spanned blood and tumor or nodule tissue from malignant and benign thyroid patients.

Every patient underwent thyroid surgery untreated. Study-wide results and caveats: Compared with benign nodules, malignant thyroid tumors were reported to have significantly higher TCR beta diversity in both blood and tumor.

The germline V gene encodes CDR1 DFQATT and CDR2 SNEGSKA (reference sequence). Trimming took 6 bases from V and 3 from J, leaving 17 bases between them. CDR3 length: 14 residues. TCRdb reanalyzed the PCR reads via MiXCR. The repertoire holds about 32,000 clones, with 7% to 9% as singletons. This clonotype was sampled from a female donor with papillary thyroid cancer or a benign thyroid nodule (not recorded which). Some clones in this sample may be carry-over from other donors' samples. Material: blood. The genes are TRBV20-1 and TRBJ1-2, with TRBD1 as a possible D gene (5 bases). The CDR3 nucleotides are TGCAGTGCGAAAACTACAGGAGGATACTATGGCTACACCTTC. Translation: CSAKTTGGYYGYTF.